This T cell receptor (beta chain) was sequenced during a study of cytomegalovirus exposure and HLA in healthy donors. Findings and caveats of the study: A later analysis found TCR association rates differed by HLA locus, highest for DRB1 and lowest for HLA-C. In a later analysis, TCR beta V- and J-gene trimming showed a link to a missense DCLRE1C variant. TCR sequences were mostly rare, though some public TCRs occurred in many donors. Compared with the roughly 670-donor mean, an Asian-associated ancestry cluster reportedly had fewer N-insertions, according to a later analysis.

Regarding this clone: Its specificity is unknown.

The PCR was carried out with 60 Vbeta primers and 13 Jbeta primers. Clones were sequenced by immunoSEQ multiplex PCR, and TCRdb holds only the in-frame ones, with some missing. The sample yields under 120,000 clones, 70% to 80% seen once. Germline CDR1 LNHNV, CDR2 YYDKDF (reference sequence). Between the trimmed V and J ends, which lost 2 bases and 7 bases, there was a span of 15 bases. This CDR3 has 15 amino acids. This TCR was sampled from a woman between 35 and 50 years old in good health and CMV-seronegative. Material for sequencing was PBMCs. The genes are TRBV15 and TRBJ1-5; tentatively, D is TRBD1 (5 bases). The chain's CDR3 is CATSRPPVGAQPQHF. CDR3 sequence (DNA): TGTGCCACCAGCAGACCCCCGGTTGGGGCACAGCCCCAGCATTTT.